Listed here are 21 T cell receptor beta chains from one sample, sequenced in a study of vaccination and CD4 T cells after COVID-19. No antigen is known for these receptors. Described treatment: roughly 11-day PBMC culture with coronavirus spike peptide pools or control peptides (ViraFEST assay). An unexposed donor provided the CD4+ T cells, which were collected before the COVID-19 pandemic (2011-2018). At the Johns Hopkins FTIC core, DNA taken from cultured CD4+ T cells was sequenced by way of the Oncomine TCR Beta short-read assay. Each CDR3 protein is one row after TCRdb ran MiXCR on the PCR reads. The table includes 8,500 to 9,500 distinct CDR3 sequences, under 35% detected once. Sequencing was done on a sample of CD4+ T cells from blood, cultured in vitro. The receptors originated from a human donor in good health.

In this sample, this clonotype turned up a few times. The chain joins TRBV12-3 or TRBV12-4 to TRBJ2-7, with 7 positions matching TRBD1. This CDR3 is built from 14 residues. Trimming took 4 bases from V and 3 from J; bases not matched to a gene: 6. In DNA form, the CDR3 reads TGTGCCAGCAGTTCCGGGACAGTTAACTACGAGCAGTACTTC. This encodes CASSSGTVNYEQYF.

The chain couples TRBV6-1 to TRBJ1-1; possible D gene TRBD1, 5 bases. The germline CDR1 and CDR2 sequences are MNHNS and SASEGT. V was cut by 5 bases and J by 6 bases, with 10 bases left in between. The CDR3 is 12 residues long. The CDR3 DNA is TGTGCCAGCAGTAGGGGTAGAGCTGAAGCTTTCTTT. This codes for CASSRGRAEAFF.

The chain has TRBV19 and TRBJ1-5; TRBD1 is a possible D gene (5 bases). Trimming left V 7 bases short and J 4 bases short, with 14 bases between. The CDR3 has 14 residues. The germline CDR1 and CDR2 sequences are LNHDA and SQIVND (reference sequence). The DNA for the CDR3 is TGTGCCAGTACCATGCGAGGGGAAAATCAGCCCCAGCATTTT. It encodes CASTMRGENQPQHF. Variable domain in full (rest from reference TRBV19 and TRBJ1-5): DGGITQSPKYLFRKEGQNVTLSCEQNLNHDAMYWYRQDPGQGLRLIYYSQIVNDFQKGDIAEGYSVSREKKESFPLTVTSAQKNPTAFYLCASTMRGENQPQHFGDGTRLSIL.

Concerning this clonotype: Likely a read error: the CDR3 ends without its conserved phenylalanine or tryptophan. The rearrangement uses TRBV27 and TRBJ1-2; D is ambiguous. The CDR3 is made up of 14 amino acids. The V gene lost 0 bases and the J gene lost 4 bases, with 9 bases spanning the gap. Germline assignment: CDR1 MNHEY and CDR2 SMNVEV (reference sequence). The CDR3 spells CASSLSRDGYGYTL. The CDR3, as DNA: TGTGCCAGCAGTTTATCGCGGGATGGCTATGGCTACACCCTC.

The chain recombines TRBV20-1 with TRBJ1-5, with D maybe TRBD1 (6 bases). V was trimmed by 5 bases and J by 0 bases, leaving 11 bases between them. The CDR3 is made up of 14 amino acids. Germline lookup yields CDR1 DFQATT and CDR2 SNEGSKA (reference sequence). The CDR3 reads CSALQGHSNQPQHF. CDR3 sequence (DNA): TGCAGTGCTCTACAGGGACATAGCAATCAGCCCCAGCATTTT.

V usage is TRBV6-1 and J usage is TRBJ2-7; maybe TRBD1 (5 bases). This CDR3 region has 15 residues. V was pared by 5 bases and J by 0 bases, with 14 bases between. CDR1 and CDR2 from the germline V gene are MNHNS and SASEGT. In nucleotides, the CDR3 is TGTGCCAGCAGTCCCCGGCAGGGCAGCTCCTACGAGCAGTACTTC. This codes for CASSPRQGSSYEQYF.

This chain uses TRBV20-1 with TRBJ2-5; TRBD2 matches at 10 bases. This CDR3 spans 15 amino acids. The V segment lost 5 bases and the J segment 7 bases; nucleotides outside the gene matches: 13. The germline gives CDR1 DFQATT, CDR2 SNEGSKA (reference sequence). Here the CDR3 reads CSAGAGLASEGTQYF. The CDR3 DNA reads as TGCAGTGCTGGGGCGGGACTAGCGTCAGAGGGGACCCAGTACTTC.

V usage is TRBV20-1 and J usage is TRBJ1-5; D call uncertain. Germline V gene lookup returns CDR1 DFQATT and CDR2 SNEGSKA (reference sequence). The length of the CDR3 is 12 residues. The V end was cut by 6 bases, the J end by 6 bases, with 12 bases between. The CDR3 bases are TGCAGTGCGGAGGACGGACCTCAGCCCCAGCATTTT. It specifies CSAEDGPQPQHF.

There are a few counts of this clonotype. The chain uses TRBV29-1 and TRBJ1-2, with D tentatively TRBD1 (5 bases). The CDR3 extends over 10 amino acids. Germline lookup yields CDR1 SQVTM and CDR2 ANQGSEA. Trimming took off 3 bases at V and 6 bases at J, with 5 bases between the two ends. In DNA, the CDR3 is TGCAGCGTTGAGGGGCATGGCTACACCTTC. Amino acids: CSVEGHGYTF.

V usage is TRBV6-5 and J usage is TRBJ2-7; D is perhaps TRBD1 (6 bases). Trimming cost V 0 bases and J 2 bases, with 11 bases left between them. In germline, CDR1 is MNHEY, CDR2 SVGAGI. The CDR3 contains 15 residues. The CDR3 sequence is CASSYSFQGTYEQYF. CDR3 DNA: TGTGCCAGCAGTTACTCGTTTCAGGGGACCTACGAGCAGTACTTC.

The table lists this clonotype with a few counts. V usage is TRBV7-6 and J usage is TRBJ2-7; 7 bases are a match to TRBD1. The CDR3 covers 14 residues. CDR1 and CDR2 (germline): SGHVS, FNYEAQ. Losses at the gene ends were 6 bases for V and 3 bases for J; bases not matched to a gene: 8. The CDR3 coding sequence is TGTGCCAGCAGTTCTCTACAGGGGTACTACGAGCAGTACTTC. Amino acids: CASSSLQGYYEQYF.

V usage is TRBV7-9 and J usage is TRBJ1-2; weak D call: TRBD1 (6 bases). This CDR3 is built from 17 residues. With 5 bases removed from V and 6 bases from J, the gap between germline ends came to 25 bases. The germline gives CDR1 SEHNR, CDR2 FQNEAQ (reference sequence). CDR3 residues: CASSRTKGGQVGDGYTF. The CDR3 coding sequence is TGTGCCAGCAGCCGAACCAAGGGGGGGCAAGTGGGGGATGGCTACACCTTC. Full variable domain (outside the CDR3, taken from reference TRBV7-9 and TRBJ1-2): DTGVSQNPRHKITKRGQNVTFRCDPISEHNRLYWYRQTLGQGPEFLTYFQNEAQLEKSRLLSDRFSAERPKGSFSTLEIQRTEQGDSAMYLCASSRTKGGQVGDGYTFGSGTRLTVV.

This clonotype was picked up a small number of times. The V and J genes are TRBV25-1 and TRBJ1-2; D is unresolved. This CDR3 is built from 16 residues. Germline V CDR1 and CDR2: MGHDK, SYGVNS. The germline V and J ends were trimmed by 3 bases and 2 bases, with 16 bases remaining between them. CDR3 in amino acids: CASSDYYYSTNYGYTF. The CDR3 bases are TGTGCCAGCAGTGATTACTATTACTCAACGAACTATGGCTACACCTTC.

This clonotype was counted a few times. J is TRBJ1-5 and V is TRBV7-9; D may be TRBD1 (5 bases). The CDR3 spans 13 residues. V lost 5 bases and J 1 base, leaving 6 bases between the germline ends. Germline CDR1 and CDR2: SEHNR and FQNEAQ (reference sequence). The CDR3 reads CASSRQSNQPQHF. The CDR3 DNA sequence: TGTGCCAGCAGCCGACAGAGCAATCAGCCCCAGCATTTT. Full variable domain (rest looked up from reference TRBV7-9 and TRBJ1-5): DTGVSQNPRHKITKRGQNVTFRCDPISEHNRLYWYRQTLGQGPEFLTYFQNEAQLEKSRLLSDRFSAERPKGSFSTLEIQRTEQGDSAMYLCASSRQSNQPQHFGDGTRLSIL.

The chain joins TRBV7-3 to TRBJ2-2, with TRBD2 as a possible D gene (5 bases). Germline-derived CDR1 and CDR2 are SGHTA and FQGTGA. The CDR3 is made up of 15 amino acids. V lost 5 bases to trimming and J lost 8 bases, with 18 bases between them. CDR3 sequence: CASSPRAGVGGELFF. The CDR3 nucleotides read TGTGCCAGCAGCCCCAGAGCCGGGGTTGGGGGGGAGCTGTTTTTT.

The chain links TRBV11-1 to TRBJ2-1; 14 nucleotides agree with TRBD2. V trimming: 5 bases; J trimming: 4 bases; junction bases outside the gene matches: 13. The CDR3 is 19 amino acids. The germline CDR1 and CDR2 sequences are SGHAT and FQDESV (reference sequence). CDR3 region: CASSIPPGTSGGFYNEQFF. The CDR3 DNA is TGTGCCAGCAGCATCCCTCCCGGGACTAGCGGGGGATTTTACAATGAGCAGTTCTTC.

The rearrangement uses TRBV5-6 and TRBJ1-2; no clear D. Germline loops: CDR1 SGHDT, CDR2 YYEEEE. V lost 4 bases to trimming and J lost 3 bases, with 7 bases between them. This CDR3 comprises 12 residues. CDR3 sequence: CASSLTDYGYTF. In nucleotides, the CDR3 is TGTGCCAGCAGCCTGACGGACTATGGCTACACCTTC.

This clonotype counts as medium-sized. The V gene is TRBV10-3, the J gene TRBJ1-1, with TRBD1 matching 7 bases. Germline assignment: CDR1 ENHRY and CDR2 SYGVKD. There are 13 residues in the CDR3. The V and J ends lost 6 bases and 6 bases, in that order; junction bases with no gene match: 7. The CDR3 nucleotides read TGTGCCATCAGGGACAGGAATTTGGCTGAAGCTTTCTTT. It yields the protein CAIRDRNLAEAFF.

J is TRBJ2-5 and V is TRBV7-2, with a tentative D call TRBD1 (6 bases). Germline-derived CDR1 and CDR2 are SGHTA and FQGNSA. The CDR3 covers 16 residues. Deletions cut 1 base from V and 5 bases from J, with 17 bases between. CDR3 sequence (DNA): TGTGCCAGCAGCTTAGGGATAGTCAAGCAGGGGGAGACCCAGTACTTC. Residues: CASSLGIVKQGETQYF.

The chain combines TRBV7-9 with TRBJ2-5; TRBD2 agrees at 8 bases. The CDR3 has 16 residues. From germline, CDR1 is SEHNR and CDR2 FQNEAQ (reference sequence). Germline trimming cut 5 bases from V and 1 base from J; bases unmatched to any gene: 9. The CDR3 here is CASSRAEAGVQETQYF. CDR3 sequence (DNA): TGTGCCAGCAGCCGGGCGGAAGCGGGGGTCCAAGAGACCCAGTACTTC.

V usage is TRBV7-9 and J usage is TRBJ2-7; weak D call: TRBD1 (5 bases). Germline CDR1 is SEHNR and CDR2 is FQNEAQ (reference sequence). The CDR3 loop spans 12 amino acids. The V gene lost 6 bases and the J gene lost 7 bases, with 13 bases spanning the gap. The CDR3 DNA reads TGTGCCAGCAGACAGGAGAGAAAGGAGCAGTACTTC. Protein sequence: CASRQERKEQYF.